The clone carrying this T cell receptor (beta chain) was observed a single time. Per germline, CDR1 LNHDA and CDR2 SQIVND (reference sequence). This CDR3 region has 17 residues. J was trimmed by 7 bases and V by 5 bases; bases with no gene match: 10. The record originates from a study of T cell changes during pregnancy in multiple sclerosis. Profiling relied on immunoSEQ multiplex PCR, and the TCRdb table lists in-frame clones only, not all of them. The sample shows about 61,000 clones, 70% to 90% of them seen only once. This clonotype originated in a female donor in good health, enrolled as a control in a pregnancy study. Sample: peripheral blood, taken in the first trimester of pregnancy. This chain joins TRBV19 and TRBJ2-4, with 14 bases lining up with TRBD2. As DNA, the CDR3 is TGTGCCAGTAGTGCAGGGACTAGCGGGGGCCGGGGGAACATTCAGTACTTC. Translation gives CASSAGTSGGRGNIQYF.